This is a list of T cell receptor beta chains from one sample in a study of shared clonotypes between healthy human individuals. TCRdb's copy holds only in-frame clones and misses some; the assay was immunoSEQ multiplex PCR. Of around 1,000,000 clones in the sample, 70% to 85% were seen once. The specimen sequenced was memory CD4+ T cells from PBMCs. The receptors stem from a man aged 18 to 29 in good health. Some clones in this sample may be carry-over from other donors' samples. CDR3s include the opening cysteine and the closing phenylalanine or tryptophan. The D gene is left open where the match is weak. Size tells how often a clone was seen (once, few, many) or the class of an expanded clone, and some rows leave it out.

length	V	size	D	J	CDR3	DNA
17	TRBV13	.	TRBD2	TRBJ2-2	CASSLEASGTNTGELFF	TGTGCCAGCAGCTTAGAAGCTAGCGGGACGAACACCGGGGAGCTGTTTTTT
14	TRBV7-2	.	.	TRBJ1-2	CASSLILGNYGYTF	TGTGCCAGCAGCTTAATACTGGGAAACTATGGCTACACCTTC
15	TRBV7-2	.	TRBD2	TRBJ2-7	CASSPEAGYYYEQYF	TGTGCCAGCAGCCCCGAAGCGGGGTACTACTACGAGCAGTACTTC
14	TRBV2	.	.	TRBJ1-5	CASSDRGSNQPQHF	TGTGCCAGCAGTGATAGGGGTTCCAATCAGCCCCAGCATTTT
12	TRBV29-1	once	.	TRBJ1-2	CSVQTWDYGYTF	TGCAGCGTCCAGACATGGGACTATGGCTACACCTTC
15	TRBV9	once	TRBD1	TRBJ2-3	CASSPGGSRTNTQYF	TGTGCCAGCAGCCCAGGGGGCTCCCGGACGAATACGCAGTATTTT
17	TRBV9	.	.	TRBJ2-6	CASSVGGWSSGANVLTF	TGTGCCAGCAGCGTAGGGGGGTGGAGCTCTGGGGCCAACGTCCTGACTTTC
17	TRBV5-4	.	.	TRBJ1-5	CASSPIGRKVSGQPQHF	TGTGCCAGCAGCCCCATCGGACGAAAGGTTAGCGGACAGCCCCAGCATTTT
15	TRBV2	.	.	TRBJ2-4	CASSDPGLAKNIQYF	TGTGCCAGCAGTGATCCAGGTCTAGCCAAAAACATTCAGTACTTC
15	TRBV5-6	once	.	TRBJ1-2	CASSFSPRAAYGYTF	TGTGCCAGCAGCTTCTCACCCAGGGCAGCTTATGGCTACACCTTC
13	TRBV7-8	.	.	TRBJ2-7	CASSLEQGYEQYF	TGTGCCAGCAGCTTAGAGCAGGGCTACGAGCAGTACTTC
16	TRBV7-2	.	.	TRBJ1-5	CASSLAGVGAAQPQHF	TGTGCCAGCAGCTTAGCGGGGGTAGGAGCAGCTCAGCCCCAGCATTTT
15	TRBV11-2	.	TRBD2	TRBJ2-7	CASSLELAGAYEQYF	TGTGCCAGCAGCTTGGAACTAGCGGGAGCCTACGAGCAGTACTTC
17	TRBV4-1	.	.	TRBJ2-1	CASSPSVGTLTGGEQFF	TGCGCCAGCAGCCCCTCTGTCGGGACTCTAACCGGGGGTGAGCAGTTCTTC
13	TRBV2	.	.	TRBJ2-2	CASSEGGAGELFF	TGTGCCAGCAGTGAGGGGGGAGCCGGGGAGCTGTTTTTT
15	TRBV18	.	TRBD1	TRBJ2-7	CASSRFRTGEEEQYF	TGTGCCAGCTCACGGTTCCGGACAGGGGAAGAGGAGCAGTACTTC
19	TRBV5-1	.	TRBD2	TRBJ2-1	CASTRSLGLAGGPYNEQFF	TGCGCCAGCACCCGATCACTAGGGCTAGCGGGAGGGCCTTACAATGAGCAGTTCTTC
12	TRBV29-1	.	TRBD1	TRBJ2-4	CSVAGQGMTQYF	TGCAGCGTTGCCGGACAGGGAATGACTCAGTACTTC
14	TRBV19	once	.	TRBJ2-1	CASSRQYSYNEQFF	TGTGCCAGTAGTAGGCAGTACTCCTACAATGAGCAGTTCTTC
13	TRBV7-2	.	.	TRBJ1-1	CASSFGGNTEAFF	TGTGCCAGCAGCTTCGGAGGAAACACTGAAGCTTTCTTT
14	TRBV27	.	.	TRBJ1-1	CASTQVGLNTEAFF	TGTGCCAGCACCCAAGTCGGGCTGAACACTGAAGCTTTCTTT
15	TRBV5-6	.	.	TRBJ1-1	CASSLAMGVNTEAFF	TGTGCCAGCAGCTTGGCAATGGGGGTGAACACTGAAGCTTTCTTT
18	TRBV5-1	.	TRBD2	TRBJ2-2	CASSTGLAGGRITGELFF	TGCGCCAGCAGCACCGGACTAGCGGGAGGCCGGATCACCGGGGAGCTGTTTTTT
13	TRBV5-1	.	.	TRBJ2-7	CASSRGPRGEQYF	TGTGCCAGCAGTCGGGGGCCTAGGGGCGAGCAGTACTTC
14	TRBV5-4	.	TRBD2	TRBJ2-7	CASSGGGRTYEQYF	TGTGCCAGCAGTGGTGGCGGGAGAACCTACGAGCAGTACTTC
15	TRBV6-5	few	.	TRBJ1-1	CASRLGGRMNTEAFF	TGTGCCAGCAGACTCGGGGGGCGAATGAACACTGAAGCTTTCTTT
15	TRBV2	.	TRBD1	TRBJ1-5	CASSLDRGGGQPQHF	TGTGCCAGCAGTCTGGACAGGGGAGGAGGTCAGCCCCAGCATTTT
13	TRBV6-5	.	.	TRBJ2-7	CASSYSAFHEQYF	TGTGCCAGCAGTTACTCCGCCTTCCACGAGCAGTACTTC
14	TRBV29-1	.	TRBD2	TRBJ2-5	CSVGGSGLAETQYF	TGCAGCGTTGGAGGTAGCGGGTTAGCAGAGACCCAGTACTTC
15	TRBV2	.	TRBD2	TRBJ2-2	CASSYTSGERGELFF	TGTGCCAGCAGTTATACGAGCGGGGAAAGGGGGGAGCTGTTTTTT
14	TRBV28	.	TRBD1	TRBJ2-7	CASRGQGSSYEQYF	TGTGCCAGCAGAGGACAGGGGAGTTCCTACGAGCAGTACTTC
18	TRBV10-1	.	.	TRBJ2-7	CASSETTSNYRVWYEQYF	TGCGCCAGCAGTGAGACGACTTCAAATTACAGGGTCTGGTACGAGCAGTACTTC
13	TRBV2	.	.	TRBJ2-3	CASRDGRTDTQYF	TGTGCCAGCAGGGATGGGCGCACAGATACGCAGTATTTT
13	TRBV2	.	TRBD2	TRBJ2-5	CASSEALPSGRYF	TGTGCCAGCAGTGAAGCGCTTCCGAGCGGGAGGTACTTC
13	TRBV5-6	few	TRBD1	TRBJ1-2	CASSLAGGSGYTF	TGTGCCAGCAGCTTGGCAGGGGGTTCCGGCTACACCTTC
14	TRBV7-2	.	.	TRBJ2-7	CASSLQVELREQYF	TGTGCCAGCAGCCTACAAGTCGAGCTAAGGGAGCAGTACTTC
13	TRBV10-1	.	.	TRBJ1-4	CASSEQLNEKLFF	TGCGCCAGCAGTGAACAGCTTAATGAAAAACTGTTTTTT
15	TRBV5-3	many	.	TRBJ2-7	CARSLGTGVFYEQYF	TGTGCCAGAAGCTTGGGGACGGGAGTGTTCTACGAGCAGTACTTC
13	TRBV11-2	.	.	TRBJ2-7	CASSLGPTYEQYF	TGTGCCAGCAGCTTAGGACCGACCTACGAGCAGTACTTC
16	TRBV11-2	.	.	TRBJ2-7	CASSLDLSGDSYEQYF	TGTGCCAGCAGCTTAGATCTGTCCGGCGACTCCTACGAGCAGTACTTC
18	TRBV18	.	TRBD1	TRBJ2-1	CASSPPGAGGLRGNEQFF	TGTGCCAGCTCACCACCGGGGGCAGGGGGCTTAAGAGGCAATGAGCAGTTCTTC
15	TRBV5-1	.	.	TRBJ1-4	CASSGGGRLNEKLFF	TGCGCCAGCAGCGGGGGCGGACGTCTCAACGAAAAACTGTTTTTT
15	TRBV2	.	TRBD1	TRBJ1-5	CASSADRGQGQPQHF	TGTGCCAGCAGTGCGGACAGGGGGCAAGGTCAGCCCCAGCATTTT
15	TRBV5-1	.	TRBD2	TRBJ2-1	CASHEVAGGHNEQFF	TGCGCCAGCCACGAGGTAGCGGGAGGGCATAATGAGCAGTTCTTC
16	TRBV7-3	.	.	TRBJ2-1	CASSLTSSHSHNEQFF	TGTGCCAGCAGCTTAACCTCCTCGCACAGCCACAATGAGCAGTTCTTC
17	TRBV5-1	.	.	TRBJ2-3	CASSARVREGSTDTQYF	TGCGCCAGCAGCGCGAGGGTGAGGGAAGGGAGCACAGATACGCAGTATTTT
14	TRBV4-2	few	.	TRBJ1-1	CASSQVGMYTEAFF	TGTGCCAGCAGCCAGGTAGGGATGTACACTGAAGCTTTCTTT
16	TRBV7-2	.	.	TRBJ2-5	CASSLGGFREWETQYF	TGTGCCAGCAGCTTAGGGGGTTTCAGGGAGTGGGAGACCCAGTACTTC
16	TRBV7-2	.	.	TRBJ2-2	CASRRRASGSIGELFF	TGTGCCAGCAGGCGTAGGGCCAGCGGCTCGATTGGGGAGCTGTTTTTT
13	TRBV11-2	.	.	TRBJ2-1	CASSLGHYNEQFF	TGTGCCAGCAGCTTAGGCCATTACAATGAGCAGTTCTTC
10	TRBV30	.	.	TRBJ1-4	CAAQDEKLFF	TGTGCCGCCCAGGATGAAAAACTGTTTTTT
13	TRBV14	.	.	TRBJ1-4	CASSRAGNGKLFF	TGTGCCAGCAGCCGGGCGGGTAACGGAAAACTGTTTTTT
13	TRBV2	once	.	TRBJ1-1	CASSVEGVGEAFF	TGTGCCAGCAGTGTGGAAGGGGTTGGGGAAGCTTTCTTT